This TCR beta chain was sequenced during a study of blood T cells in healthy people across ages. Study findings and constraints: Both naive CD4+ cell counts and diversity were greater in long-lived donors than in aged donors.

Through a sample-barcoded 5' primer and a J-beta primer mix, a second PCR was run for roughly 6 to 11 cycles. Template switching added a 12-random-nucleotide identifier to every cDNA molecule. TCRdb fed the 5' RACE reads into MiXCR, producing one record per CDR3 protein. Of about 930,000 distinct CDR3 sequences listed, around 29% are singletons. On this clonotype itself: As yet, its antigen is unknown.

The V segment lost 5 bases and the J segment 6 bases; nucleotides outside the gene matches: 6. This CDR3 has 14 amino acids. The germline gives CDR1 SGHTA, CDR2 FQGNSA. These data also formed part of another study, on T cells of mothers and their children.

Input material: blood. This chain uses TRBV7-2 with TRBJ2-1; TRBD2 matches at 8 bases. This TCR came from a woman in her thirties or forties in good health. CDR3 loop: CASSRGGTSNEQFF. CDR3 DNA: TGTGCCAGCAGCAGAGGGGGGACTAGCAATGAGCAGTTCTTC.